This T cell receptor beta chain was obtained from a study of identifying expanded T cells in peripheral blood. Sequenced by immunoSEQ multiplex PCR; TCRdb stores in-frame clones only, minus some. The sample carries approximately 94,000 clones, around nine tenths recorded once. The CDR3 covers 21 residues. After removal of 0 bases from V and 5 bases from J, the junction contained 23 bases not matched to a gene. Germline V gene lookup returns CDR1 SGHRS and CDR2 YFSETQ. Sample: blood. The source of this sequence is a person aged 18-69 years in good health. The genes are TRBV5-1 and TRBJ2-5; 9 bases map to TRBD2. The CDR3 coding sequence is TGCGCCAGCAGCTTGGTGAGGGGAAAGGGACTAGCACTACCCCCAGGGGAGACCCAGTACTTC. Protein sequence: CASSLVRGKGLALPPGETQYF.